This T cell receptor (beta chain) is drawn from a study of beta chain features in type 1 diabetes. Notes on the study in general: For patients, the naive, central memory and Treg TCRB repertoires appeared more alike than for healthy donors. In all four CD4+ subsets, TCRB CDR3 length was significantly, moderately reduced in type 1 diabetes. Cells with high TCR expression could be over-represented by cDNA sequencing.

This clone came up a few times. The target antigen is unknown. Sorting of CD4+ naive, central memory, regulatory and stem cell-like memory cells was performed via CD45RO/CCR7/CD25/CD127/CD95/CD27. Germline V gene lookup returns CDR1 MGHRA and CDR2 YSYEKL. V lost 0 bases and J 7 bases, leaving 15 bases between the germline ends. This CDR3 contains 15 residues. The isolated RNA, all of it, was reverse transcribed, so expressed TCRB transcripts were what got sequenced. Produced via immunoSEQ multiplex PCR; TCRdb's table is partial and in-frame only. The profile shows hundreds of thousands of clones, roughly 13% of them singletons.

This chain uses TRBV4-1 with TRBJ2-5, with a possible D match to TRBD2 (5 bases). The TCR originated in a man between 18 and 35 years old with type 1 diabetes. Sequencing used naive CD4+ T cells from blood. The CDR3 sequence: CASSQDLGNRWTQYF. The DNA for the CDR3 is TGCGCCAGCAGCCAAGATCTCGGGAATCGGTGGACCCAGTACTTC.